Below, 7 T cell receptor beta chains from the same sample are listed, as sequenced in a study of early T cells in non-severe SARS-CoV-2 infection (dated by TCRdb to about 2021). Libraries were built with 5' RACE. The reads were generated on a NextSeq 500. TCRdb ran its own pipeline on the public reads, namely fastp trimming at Q25 and MiXCR clone calling, and kept in-frame beta chains. One record per CDR3 amino acid sequence lists the most common genes and DNA. Recorded for this sample are fewer than 85,000 distinct CDR3 sequences; less than 15% of them occurred a single time. Jointly, the top ten make up 5.5% to 7.5% of the sample. The sample was whole blood. The receptor set was obtained from an adult who was a healthcare worker with PCR-confirmed SARS-CoV-2 infection or an uninfected control (not recorded which).

J is TRBJ1-1 and V is TRBV9, with D possibly TRBD1 on 6 matching bases. The CDR3 runs 16 residues. Germline V CDR1 and CDR2: SGDLS, YYNGEE. V was trimmed by 1 base and J by 2 bases, leaving 15 bases between them. The CDR3 loop reads CASSVNAYRVNTEAFF. For the CDR3, the DNA is TGTGCCAGCAGCGTAAATGCGTACAGGGTAAACACTGAAGCTTTCTTT.

This clonotype was observed many times. The chain has TRBV6-6 and TRBJ1-1; 7 bases map to TRBD1. CDR1 is MNHNY and CDR2 is SVGAGI in the germline V gene (reference sequence). V trimming: 6 bases; J trimming: 5 bases; junction bases outside the gene matches: 9. CDR3 length: 14 amino acids. In DNA, the CDR3 is TGTGCCAGCAGCCTGGACAGGTGGGGAACTGAAGCTTTCTTT. This codes for CASSLDRWGTEAFF.

This rearrangement joins TRBV9 to TRBJ2-1; D remains ambiguous. V was pared by 0 bases and J by 4 bases, with 11 bases between. Germline V lookup: CDR1 SGDLS, CDR2 YYNGEE. The CDR3 has 15 amino acids. This CDR3 reads CASSVGENPYNEQFF. For the CDR3, the DNA is TGTGCCAGCAGCGTAGGTGAGAATCCGTACAATGAGCAGTTCTTC.

This chain uses TRBV20-1 with TRBJ1-6, with D perhaps matching TRBD1 (5 bases). The germline V gene encodes CDR1 DFQATT and CDR2 SNEGSKA (reference sequence). V dropped 3 bases and J dropped 9 bases, with 18 bases sitting between them. This CDR3 has 15 amino acids. CDR3 region: CSASPRQGSGSPLHF. The CDR3, as DNA: TGCAGTGCTAGCCCCAGGCAGGGTAGCGGTTCACCCCTCCACTTT.

The chain uses TRBV10-2 and TRBJ2-7, with a weak D call TRBD2 (7 bases). V gave up 8 bases and J gave up 3 bases, with 17 bases separating them. Germline loops: CDR1 WSHSY, CDR2 SAAADI. This CDR3 comprises 14 residues. The CDR3 region is CASSRTGGGYEQYF. The CDR3 DNA sequence: TGCGCCAGCTCGAGGACGGGGGGCGGCTACGAGCAGTACTTC.

This clonotype was picked up a small number of times. Here the CDR3 DNA reads TGCAGTGCCGGGACAGGGAGCTACGAGCAGTACTTC. Translation gives CSAGTGSYEQYF. This chain uses TRBV20-1 with TRBJ2-7; 9 nucleotides match TRBD1. The CDR3 sequence is 12 residues long. CDR1 is DFQATT, CDR2 SNEGSKA, per germline (reference sequence). Trimming at V came to 6 bases and at J to 3 bases, leaving 3 bases not matched to a gene.

The gene calls are TRBV7-8 and TRBJ2-7; TRBD1 agrees at 7 bases. Unmatched junction bases numbered 5, after V lost 1 base and J lost 2 bases. Germline values: CDR1 SGHVS, CDR2 FQNEAQ. CDR3 length: 15 residues. CDR3 coding DNA: TGTGCCAGCAGCTTAGTCGACAGGGCGGCCTACGAGCAGTACTTC. Translation gives CASSLVDRAAYEQYF.